The T cell receptor (beta chain) described here comes from a study of T cell repertoires in cytomegalovirus infection. Looking at the study overall: It was recently identified HLA-C-restricted and well-studied HLA-B-restricted CMV epitopes that the study used. Public TCR beta signatures were indicative of both CMV infection and a matching HLA type.

With respect to this clonotype: The antigen remains unidentified.

Findings and limits, study-wide: Ex vivo responses were dominated by HLA-C-restricted CMV-specific TCR beta clonotypes. Identification of carriers of CMV plus the relevant HLA was performed using cumulative public TCR beta family frequency.

TCRdb ran MiXCR on the reads and lists one entry per CDR3 protein. Here the sample spans roughly 310,000 distinct CDR3 sequences, almost 30% being singletons. The germline V gene has CDR1 MNHNY and CDR2 SVGAGI (reference sequence). This CDR3 contains 15 residues. The J segment lost 2 bases and the V segment lost 7 bases, leaving 6 bases of the junction unmatched. The TCR originated in a human donor in good health (CMV status not recorded). Some clones in this sample may be carry-over from other donors' samples. This specimen was cultured PBMCs, taken from culture after CMV antigen stimulation. V and J are TRBV6-6 and TRBJ1-5, with 9 bases lining up with TRBD1. The CDR3 region is CASNQQGAGNQPQHF. The CDR3 DNA reads TGTGCCAGCAACCAACAGGGGGCTGGCAATCAGCCCCAGCATTTT.